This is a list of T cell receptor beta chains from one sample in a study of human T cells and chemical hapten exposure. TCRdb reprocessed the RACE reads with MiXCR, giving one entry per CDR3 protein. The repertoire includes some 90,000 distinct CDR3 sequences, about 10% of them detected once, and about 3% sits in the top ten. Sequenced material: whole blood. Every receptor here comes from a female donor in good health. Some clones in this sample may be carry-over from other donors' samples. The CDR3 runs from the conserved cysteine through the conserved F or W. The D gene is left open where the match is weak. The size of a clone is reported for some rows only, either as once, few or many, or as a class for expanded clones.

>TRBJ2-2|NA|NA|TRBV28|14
CASSRTGSTGELFF
TGTGCCAGCAGCCGAACAGGGTCCACCGGGGAGCTGTTTTTT
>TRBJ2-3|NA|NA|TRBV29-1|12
CSVEDVSYAQYF
TGCAGCGTTGAAGATGTCAGTTACGCGCAGTATTTT
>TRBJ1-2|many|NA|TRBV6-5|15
CASSYSFQSNYGYTF
TGTGCCAGCAGTTACTCGTTCCAGTCTAACTATGGCTACACCTTC
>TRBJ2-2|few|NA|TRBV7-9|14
CANHRDKYTGELFF
TGTGCCAACCACCGGGACAAATACACCGGGGAGCTGTTTTTT
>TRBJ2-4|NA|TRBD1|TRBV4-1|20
CASSHPSGTGVLLAKNIQYF
TGCGCCAGCAGCCATCCGTCCGGGACAGGGGTCTTACTAGCCAAAAACATTCAGTACTTC
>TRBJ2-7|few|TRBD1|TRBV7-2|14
CASSENRGLYEQYF
TGTGCCAGCAGCGAGAACAGGGGGCTCTACGAGCAGTACTTC
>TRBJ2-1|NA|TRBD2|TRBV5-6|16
CASSRPGGLWDNEQFF
TGTGCCAGCAGCCGACCCGGGGGGTTGTGGGACAATGAGCAGTTCTTC
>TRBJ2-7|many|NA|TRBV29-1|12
CSVGAGVDEQYF
TGCAGCGTTGGGGCAGGGGTAGATGAGCAGTACTTC
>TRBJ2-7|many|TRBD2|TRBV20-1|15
CSARQLAISYDEQYF
TGCAGTGCTAGACAACTAGCGATTTCTTACGACGAGCAGTACTTC
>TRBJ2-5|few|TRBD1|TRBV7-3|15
CASSERQGSQETQYF
TGTGCCAGCAGCGAGCGACAGGGGAGCCAAGAGACCCAGTACTTC
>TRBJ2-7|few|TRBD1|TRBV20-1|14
CSAVWDSKLYEQYF
TGCAGTGCTGTCTGGGACAGCAAACTTTACGAGCAGTACTTC
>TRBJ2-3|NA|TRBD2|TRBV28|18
CASSLGLAGGPVEDTQYF
TGTGCCAGCAGTCTGGGACTAGCGGGAGGGCCAGTGGAAGATACGCAGTATTTT
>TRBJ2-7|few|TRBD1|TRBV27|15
CASSSRDSFSYEQYF
TGTGCCAGCAGTTCCCGGGACAGCTTCTCCTACGAGCAGTACTTC
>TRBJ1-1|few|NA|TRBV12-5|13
CASGRQEDTEAFF
TGTGCTAGTGGCAGACAGGAGGACACTGAAGCTTTCTTT
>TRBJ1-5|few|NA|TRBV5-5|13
CASSSSPRGAQHF
TGTGCCAGCAGCTCCAGTCCCCGTGGAGCCCAGCATTTT
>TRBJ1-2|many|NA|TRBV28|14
CASSSGTPNYGYTF
TGTGCCAGCAGTTCCGGGACACCTAACTATGGCTACACCTTC